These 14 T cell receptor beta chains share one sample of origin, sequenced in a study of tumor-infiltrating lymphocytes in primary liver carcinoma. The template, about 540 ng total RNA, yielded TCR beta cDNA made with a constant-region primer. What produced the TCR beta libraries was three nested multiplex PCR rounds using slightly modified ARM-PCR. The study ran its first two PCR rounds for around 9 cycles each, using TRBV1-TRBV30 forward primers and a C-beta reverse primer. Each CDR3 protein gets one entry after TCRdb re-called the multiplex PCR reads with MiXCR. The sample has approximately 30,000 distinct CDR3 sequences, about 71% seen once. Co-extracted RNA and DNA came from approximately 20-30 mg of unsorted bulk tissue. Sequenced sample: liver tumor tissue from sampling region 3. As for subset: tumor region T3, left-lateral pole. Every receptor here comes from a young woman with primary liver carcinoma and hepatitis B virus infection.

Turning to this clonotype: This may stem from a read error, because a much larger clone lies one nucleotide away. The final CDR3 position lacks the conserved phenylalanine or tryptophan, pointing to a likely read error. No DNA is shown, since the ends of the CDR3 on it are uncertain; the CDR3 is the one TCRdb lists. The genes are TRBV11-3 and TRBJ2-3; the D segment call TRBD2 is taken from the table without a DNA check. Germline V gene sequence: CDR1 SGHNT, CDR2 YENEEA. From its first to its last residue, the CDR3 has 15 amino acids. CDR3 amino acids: CASSLGLSGTYTHYL.

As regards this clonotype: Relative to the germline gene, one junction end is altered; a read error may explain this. The CDR3 DNA is TGTACCAGCAGCCTGGAACACCTAGGACAGGAGGGACCGCGCGAGCAGTACTTC. Encoded protein: CTSSLEHLGQEGPREQYF. The chain joins TRBV4-2 to TRBJ2-7; D may be TRBD1 (7 bases). The germline gives CDR1 LGHNA, CDR2 YNFKEQ. This CDR3 has 18 amino acids.

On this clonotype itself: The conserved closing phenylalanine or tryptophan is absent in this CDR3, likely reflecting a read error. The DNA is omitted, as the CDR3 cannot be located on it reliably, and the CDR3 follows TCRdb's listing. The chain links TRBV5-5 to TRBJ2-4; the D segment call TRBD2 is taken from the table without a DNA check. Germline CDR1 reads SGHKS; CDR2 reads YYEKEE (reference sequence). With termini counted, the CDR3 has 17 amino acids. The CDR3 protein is CASSLVGMREESDIHYS.

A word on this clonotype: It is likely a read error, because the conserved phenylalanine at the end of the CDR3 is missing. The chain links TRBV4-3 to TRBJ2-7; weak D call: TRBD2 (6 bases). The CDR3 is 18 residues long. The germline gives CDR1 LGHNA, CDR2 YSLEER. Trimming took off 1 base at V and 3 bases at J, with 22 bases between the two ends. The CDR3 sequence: CASSQAVTEGQISYEQYL. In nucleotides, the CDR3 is TGCGCCAGCAGCCAAGCTGTGACGGAGGGTCAAATTAGCTACGAGCAGTACTTA.

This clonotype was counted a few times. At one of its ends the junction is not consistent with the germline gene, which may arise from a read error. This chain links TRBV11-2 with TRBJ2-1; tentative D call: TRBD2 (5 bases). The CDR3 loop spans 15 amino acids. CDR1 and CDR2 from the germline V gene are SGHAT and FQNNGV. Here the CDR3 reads CASSLGVNSYDEQFF. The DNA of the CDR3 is TGTGCCAGCAGCCTCGGGGTTAACTCCTACGATGAGCAGTTCTTC.

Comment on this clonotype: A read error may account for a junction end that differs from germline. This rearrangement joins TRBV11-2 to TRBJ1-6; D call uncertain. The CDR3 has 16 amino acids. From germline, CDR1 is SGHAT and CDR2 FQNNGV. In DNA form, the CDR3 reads TGTGCCAGCAGCTTTGGTCGGAGCCACTATAATTCATCCCTCCATTTT. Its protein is CASSFGRSHYNSSLHF. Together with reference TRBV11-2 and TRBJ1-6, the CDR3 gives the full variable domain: EAGVAQSPRYKIIEKRQSVAFWCNPISGHATLYWYQQILGQGPKLLIQFQNNGVVDDSQLPKDRFSAERLKGVDSTLKIQPAKLEDSAVYLCASSFGRSHYNSSLHFGNGTRLTVT.

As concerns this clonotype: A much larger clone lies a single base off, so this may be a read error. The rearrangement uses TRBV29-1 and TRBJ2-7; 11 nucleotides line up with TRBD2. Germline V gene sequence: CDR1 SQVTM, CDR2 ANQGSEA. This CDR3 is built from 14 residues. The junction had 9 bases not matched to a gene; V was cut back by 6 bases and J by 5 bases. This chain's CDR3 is CSVVLGTSGHEQYF. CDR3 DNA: TGCAGCGTCGTCCTTGGGACTAGCGGCCACGAGCAGTACTTC.

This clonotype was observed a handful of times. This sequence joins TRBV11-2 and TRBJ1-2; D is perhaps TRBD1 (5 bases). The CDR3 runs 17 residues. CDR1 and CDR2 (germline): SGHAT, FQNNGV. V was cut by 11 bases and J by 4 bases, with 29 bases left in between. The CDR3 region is CACSLDPIRALRYGYTF. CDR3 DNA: TGTGCCTGTAGCTTAGATCCGATCAGGGCGCTGCGCTATGGCTACACCTTC.

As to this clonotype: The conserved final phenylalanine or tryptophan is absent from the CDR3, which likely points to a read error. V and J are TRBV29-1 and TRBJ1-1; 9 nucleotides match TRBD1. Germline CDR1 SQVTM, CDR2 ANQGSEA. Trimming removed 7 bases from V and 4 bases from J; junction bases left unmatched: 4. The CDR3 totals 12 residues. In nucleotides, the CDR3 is TGCAGCGCCGAGACAGGGGGCACTGAAGCTTTCCTT. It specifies CSAETGGTEAFL.

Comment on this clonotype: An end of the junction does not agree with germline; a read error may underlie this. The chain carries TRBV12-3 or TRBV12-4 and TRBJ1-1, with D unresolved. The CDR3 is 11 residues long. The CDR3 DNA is TGTGCCAGTAGTTTCTGCCCTGAAGCTTTCTTT. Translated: CASSFCPEAFF.

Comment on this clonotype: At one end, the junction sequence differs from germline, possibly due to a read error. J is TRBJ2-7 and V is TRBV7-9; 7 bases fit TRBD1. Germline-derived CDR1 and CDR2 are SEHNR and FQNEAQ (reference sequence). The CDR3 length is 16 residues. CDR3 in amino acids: CDSNSLSAQGFGEQYF. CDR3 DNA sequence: TGTGACAGCAACTCTCTGTCGGCACAGGGGTTTGGCGAGCAGTACTTC.

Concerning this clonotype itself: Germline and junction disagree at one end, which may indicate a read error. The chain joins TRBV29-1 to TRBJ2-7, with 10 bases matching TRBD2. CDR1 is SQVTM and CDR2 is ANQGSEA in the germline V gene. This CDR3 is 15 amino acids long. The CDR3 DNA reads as TGCAGCGTTGTTGCCTTGGGACTAGCGACCTATGAGCAGTATTTC. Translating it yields CSVVALGLATYEQYF.

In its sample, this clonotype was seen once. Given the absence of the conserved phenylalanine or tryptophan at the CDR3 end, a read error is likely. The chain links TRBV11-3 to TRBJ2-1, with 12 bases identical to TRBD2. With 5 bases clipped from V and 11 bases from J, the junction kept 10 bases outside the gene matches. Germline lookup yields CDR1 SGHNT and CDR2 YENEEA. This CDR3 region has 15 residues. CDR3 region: CASSRLAGVGYKQFS. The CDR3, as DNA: TGTGCCAGCAGCCGACTAGCGGGGGTGGGGTATAAGCAGTTCTCC.

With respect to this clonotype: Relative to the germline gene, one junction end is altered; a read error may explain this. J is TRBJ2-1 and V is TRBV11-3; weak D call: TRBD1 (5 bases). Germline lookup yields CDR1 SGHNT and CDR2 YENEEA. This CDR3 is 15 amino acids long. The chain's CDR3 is CASNLGAQGRKEHFF. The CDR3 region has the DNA TGTGCCAGCAACTTAGGGGCCCAGGGTCGCAAGGAGCACTTCTTC.